This TCR beta chain was recovered during a study of OX40 agonist ivuxolimab in advanced cancers. Overall study context: An anti-OX40 (CD134) antibody with agonistic activity, ivuxolimab, was administered to patients. The study, taken as a whole, reports: Low normalized clonal expansion also occurred in some nonresponding patients. Fewer expanded clones were found on average in CD4+ than in CD8+ T cells.

V shed 3 bases and J shed 4 bases, with 13 bases lying between them. The CDR3 contains 14 residues. Systemic immunosuppression or a history of autoimmune disease excluded patients. Concerning this clone: Its antigen is currently unknown.

Generated by immunoSEQ multiplex PCR, the TCRdb table keeps only in-frame clones and is missing some. The table has tens of thousands of clones, 75% to 95% seen once. Material: CD4+ or CD8+ T cells sorted from blood, obtained in a trial of the OX40 agonist ivuxolimab. The chain is built from TRBV23-1 and TRBJ2-7; D uncertain. TRBV23-1 is sorted into the ORF group, with uncertain function. The clonotype was recovered from an adult with an advanced solid tumor such as melanoma, head and neck, liver or kidney cancer. For the CDR3, the DNA is TGCGCCAGCAGTCACCTTCCGACCCTTTACGAGCAGTACTTC. This encodes CASSHLPTLYEQYF.